The next 18 T cell receptor beta chains were all read from a single sample in a study of cytomegalovirus exposure and HLA in healthy donors. PCR involved 60 Vbeta and 13 Jbeta primers. Profiled with immunoSEQ multiplex PCR; TCRdb holds only in-frame clones, not every one. The profile shows 100,000 or so clones, approximately 85% of them singletons. Material: PBMCs. These receptors were collected from a man aged 25-45 years in good health and CMV-seronegative.

Comments on this clone: The conserved phenylalanine or tryptophan is not found at the CDR3 terminus, so this likely reflects a read error. V is TRBV29-1 and J is TRBJ1-4; 9 bases are a match to TRBD1. From germline, CDR1 is SQVTM and CDR2 ANQGSEA. The CDR3 is 17 residues long. The ends lost 2 bases at V and 1 base at J; junction bases unmatched: 8. The CDR3 DNA is TGCAGCGTTGAACTCTTAGCGGACAGGGGAACTAATGAAAAACTGTTTGTT. As protein: CSVELLADRGTNEKLFV.

The chain has TRBV7-8 and TRBJ2-3; no firm D call. The V gene's germline CDR1 is SGHVS and CDR2 FQNEAQ. The CDR3 runs 13 residues. The V end was cut by 4 bases, the J end by 6 bases, with 11 bases between. This CDR3 is CASSSRLVDTQYF. In DNA, the CDR3 is TGTGCCAGCAGCTCTCGACTGGTGGATACGCAGTATTTT. Filled out from reference TRBV7-8 and TRBJ2-3, the complete variable domain reads GAGVSQSPRYKVAKRGQDVALRCDPISGHVSLFWYQQALGQGPEFLTYFQNEAQLDKSGLPSDRFFAERPEGSVSTLKIQRTQQEDSAVYLCASSSRLVDTQYFGPGTRLTVL.

This rearrangement joins TRBV5-5 to TRBJ1-6; 7 bases align to TRBD1. Germline-derived CDR1 and CDR2 are SGHKS and YYEKEE (reference sequence). The trim removed 3 bases at V and 0 bases at J, leaving 6 bases unmatched. CDR3 length: 17 amino acids. As DNA, the CDR3 is TGTGCCAGCAGCTCCCCGGGACAGAGCTCCTATAATTCACCCCTCCACTTT. Protein: CASSSPGQSSYNSPLHF.

The chain couples TRBV30 to TRBJ2-7; D gene ambiguous. Deletions cut 0 bases from V and 7 bases from J, with 13 bases between. Germline V gives CDR1 GTSNPN, CDR2 SVGIG (reference sequence). The CDR3 runs 13 residues. CDR3 sequence: CAWSVQVSREQYF. The CDR3 DNA reads TGTGCCTGGAGTGTACAAGTTTCGAGGGAGCAGTACTTC.

The chain combines TRBV5-4 with TRBJ1-1; D is ambiguous. Germline assignment: CDR1 SGHNT and CDR2 YYREEE (reference sequence). V was clipped by 1 base and J by 4 bases, with 11 bases between them. CDR3 length: 14 amino acids. CDR3 DNA sequence: TGTGCCAGCAGCTTGCGCGGCGTACTCACTGAAGCTTTCTTT. As protein: CASSLRGVLTEAFF.

The chain uses TRBV7-8 and TRBJ2-7; no reliable D call. The CDR3 is 13 amino acids. V was cut by 2 bases and J by 6 bases, with 11 bases left in between. Germline loops: CDR1 SGHVS, CDR2 FQNEAQ. The CDR3 protein is CASSLRLSPEQYF. The CDR3 DNA follows: TGTGCCAGCAGCTTAAGACTGTCCCCCGAGCAGTACTTC.

This clone has only a few counts. This chain joins TRBV6-4 and TRBJ2-5, with TRBD2 matching over 10 bases. The CDR3 contains 15 residues. Germline loops: CDR1 MRHNA, CDR2 SNTAGT. Trimming cost V 1 base and J 3 bases; bases outside gene matches: 2. The CDR3 region is CASSDWTSGKETQYF. In nucleotides, the CDR3 is TGTGCCAGCAGTGACTGGACTAGCGGAAAAGAGACCCAGTACTTC.

The table lists this clone with a count of one. This rearrangement joins TRBV5-4 to TRBJ1-2; 7 bases line up with TRBD1. The V gene's germline CDR1 is SGHNT and CDR2 YYREEE (reference sequence). The CDR3 consists of 13 residues. The V and J ends lost 0 bases and 12 bases, in that order; junction bases with no gene match: 8. CDR3: CASSLDRGWGDTF. The CDR3 DNA reads TGTGCCAGCAGCTTGGACAGGGGATGGGGGGACACCTTC.

The V call is TRBV6-5, the J call TRBJ2-7, with D unclear. CDR1 and CDR2 from the germline V gene are MNHEY and SVGAGI. Trimming left V 6 bases short and J 4 bases short, with 10 bases between. The CDR3 length is 12 residues. CDR3 loop: CASSESAYEQYF. CDR3 DNA sequence: TGTGCCAGCAGCGAAAGCGCATACGAGCAGTACTTC.

The chain combines TRBV28 with TRBJ1-1, with D perhaps TRBD1 (6 bases). This CDR3 contains 17 residues. The germline V gene encodes CDR1 MDHEN and CDR2 SYDVKM. Trimming stripped 1 base from V and 3 bases from J, with 18 bases between. The chain's CDR3 is CASSLFQGMLRDTEAFF. The CDR3 DNA sequence: TGTGCCAGCAGTTTATTCCAGGGGATGCTAAGAGACACTGAAGCTTTCTTT.

The J gene is TRBJ2-7, the V gene TRBV30, with D possibly TRBD1 on 6 matching bases. Germline values: CDR1 GTSNPN, CDR2 SVGIG (reference sequence). The V gene lost 2 bases and the J gene lost 2 bases, with 13 bases spanning the gap. CDR3 length: 14 amino acids. CDR3 sequence reads: CAWSIPPGAYEQYF. The CDR3 nucleotides are TGTGCCTGGAGTATCCCTCCAGGGGCCTACGAGCAGTACTTC. Full variable domain (remainder filled in from reference TRBV30 and TRBJ2-7): SQTIHQWPATLVQPVGSPLSLECTVEGTSNPNLYWYRQAAGRGLQLLFYSVGIGQISSEVPQNLSASRPQDRQFILSSKKLLLSDSGFYLCAWSIPPGAYEQYFGPGTRLTVT.

The V call is TRBV19, the J call TRBJ1-5, with TRBD1 matching over 7 bases. This CDR3 has 17 amino acids. V gave up 3 bases and J gave up 2 bases; unmatched junction bases: 10. Germline assignment: CDR1 LNHDA and CDR2 SQIVND (reference sequence). For the CDR3, the DNA is TGTGCCAGTAGTATGTTTGAGGGGGCGAGGGGCAATCAGCCCCAGCATTTT. Translating it yields CASSMFEGARGNQPQHF.

This chain uses TRBV19 with TRBJ1-1; unclear D gene. V lost 3 bases and J lost 0, with 8 bases in between. Per the germline V gene, CDR1 is LNHDA and CDR2 is SQIVND (reference sequence). The CDR3 covers 14 residues. CDR3 sequence reads: CASSMKQLNTEAFF. The CDR3 DNA is TGTGCCAGTAGTATGAAACAGCTGAACACTGAAGCTTTCTTT.

The chain employs TRBV7-9 and TRBJ1-1; tentative D call: TRBD1 (6 bases). Trimming took off 3 bases at V and 0 bases at J, with 20 bases between the two ends. This CDR3 region has 18 residues. The germline V gene encodes CDR1 SEHNR and CDR2 FQNEAQ (reference sequence). CDR3 amino acids: CASSFLRVGHFLNTEAFF. CDR3 nucleotides: TGTGCCAGCAGCTTCCTCCGGGTGGGACACTTCCTGAACACTGAAGCTTTCTTT.

CDR3 nucleotides: TGTGCCAGCAGTTCGAGGGAAAATAGCAATCAGCCCCAGCATTTT. It encodes CASSSRENSNQPQHF. The V gene is TRBV28, the J gene TRBJ1-5; no reliable D call. The CDR3 loop spans 15 amino acids. Germline V gene sequence: CDR1 MDHEN, CDR2 SYDVKM. The ends were cut back, 4 bases at V and 0 bases at J, with 10 bases in the middle.

The CDR3 region is CASIAIPINTQYF. For the CDR3, the DNA is TGTGCCAGCATCGCGATCCCTATCAATACGCAGTATTTT. The chain links TRBV2 to TRBJ2-3, with D hard to call. This CDR3 has 13 residues. Trimming took off 7 bases at V and 7 bases at J, with 15 bases between the two ends. Germline values: CDR1 SNHLY, CDR2 FYNNEI.

The count of this clone is one. The chain joins TRBV7-2 to TRBJ2-5; TRBD1 might be the D (5 bases). CDR3 length equals 18 residues. Germline V gives CDR1 SGHTA, CDR2 FQGNSA. V dropped 1 base and J dropped 3 bases, with 21 bases sitting between them. The chain's CDR3 is CASSLGGRVRIVKETQYF. The CDR3 DNA sequence: TGTGCCAGCAGCTTAGGGGGCAGGGTAAGAATCGTCAAAGAGACCCAGTACTTC.

The rearrangement uses TRBV6-5 and TRBJ2-1, with unresolved D. V lost 3 bases to trimming and J lost 6 bases, with 6 bases between them. The germline V gene encodes CDR1 MNHEY and CDR2 SVGAGI. The CDR3 length is 12 residues. The CDR3: CASSYSGNEQFF. CDR3 bases: TGTGCCAGCAGTTATTCAGGCAATGAGCAGTTCTTC.